Following are 15 T cell receptor beta chains from one sample sequenced in a study of blood T cell repertoires in COVID-19. The table came from immunoSEQ multiplex PCR; TCRdb's copy has only in-frame clones and leaves some out. Here the sample spans 130,000 or so clones, 85% to 90% being singletons. Sequenced: peripheral blood. All receptors come from a woman in her sixties with acute or convalescent COVID-19.

The V and J genes are TRBV7-2 and TRBJ2-3; 7 bases fit TRBD2. Trimming took 1 base from V and 2 from J; bases not matched to a gene: 3. Per the germline V gene, CDR1 is SGHTA and CDR2 is FQGNSA. The CDR3 has 15 residues. The DNA for the CDR3 is TGTGCCAGCAGCTTAGACCGGGGGGTCACAGATACGCAGTATTTT. Protein product: CASSLDRGVTDTQYF.

The chain carries TRBV27 and TRBJ1-1; a weak D match, TRBD1 (5 bases). V shed 4 bases and J shed 1 base, with 13 bases lying between them. This CDR3 spans 15 amino acids. The germline V gene has CDR1 MNHEY and CDR2 SMNVEV (reference sequence). The CDR3 reads CASSSPATANTEAFF. The CDR3, as DNA: TGTGCCAGCAGTTCCCCCGCGACAGCGAACACTGAAGCTTTCTTT.

V usage is TRBV12-3 or TRBV12-4 and J usage is TRBJ2-5; no firm D call. Trimming took 3 bases from V and 2 from J, leaving 7 bases between them. This CDR3 region has 13 residues. For the CDR3, the DNA is TGTGCCAGCAGTTTGCTCACACAAGAGACCCAGTACTTC. Its protein product is CASSLLTQETQYF.

The table lists this clone with a count of one. V gene TRBV28 combines with J gene TRBJ2-1, with 8 nucleotides matching TRBD1. Trimming removed 5 bases from V and 2 bases from J; junction bases left unmatched: 8. Per germline, CDR1 MDHEN and CDR2 SYDVKM. CDR3 length: 16 residues. CDR3 protein: CASSLDSGGAYNEQFF. As DNA, the CDR3 is TGTGCCAGCAGTCTCGATTCAGGGGGCGCCTACAATGAGCAGTTCTTC.

This clone came up once. The chain combines TRBV19 with TRBJ2-5, with a possible D match to TRBD2 (5 bases). The length of the CDR3 is 13 residues. V lost 5 bases and J 3 bases, leaving 10 bases between the germline ends. Germline V CDR1 and CDR2: LNHDA, SQIVND (reference sequence). The DNA of the CDR3 is TGTGCCAGTAGTTTCACTAGAGAAGAGACCCAGTACTTC. It translates to CASSFTREETQYF.

CDR3 sequence reads: CASSSRDSSYEQYF. The DNA of the CDR3 is TGTGCCAGCAGCTCTCGGGACAGCTCCTACGAGCAGTACTTC. V gene TRBV7-8 combines with J gene TRBJ2-7; the match to TRBD1 covers 7 bases. The CDR3 totals 14 residues. Germline V gene data show CDR1 as SGHVS and CDR2 as FQNEAQ. The J segment lost 0 bases and the V segment lost 4 bases, leaving 3 bases of the junction unmatched.

This clone appeared once. The J gene is TRBJ2-3, the V gene TRBV6-2 or TRBV6-3, with no clear D. This CDR3 comprises 12 residues. With 6 bases removed from V and 2 bases from J, the gap between germline ends came to 6 bases. Germline CDR1 reads MNHEY; CDR2 reads SVGEGT. CDR3 coding DNA: TGTGCCAGCAGCTCCCACACAGATACGCAGTATTTT. It codes for CASSSHTDTQYF.

V usage is TRBV14 and J usage is TRBJ2-3, with 9 bases aligning to TRBD2. Germline CDR1 and CDR2: SGHDN and FVKESK. J lost 2 bases, V lost 1 base, and 7 bases had no gene match. The CDR3 contains 17 residues. The CDR3 DNA sequence: TGTGCCAGCAGCCAAGGGAGTAGCGGGGGCCTCACAGATACGCAGTATTTT. Residues: CASSQGSSGGLTDTQYF.

The chain joins TRBV30 to TRBJ2-3; D is possibly TRBD2 (6 bases). V lost 0 bases and J lost 0, with 10 bases in between. The CDR3 has 15 residues. Per the germline V gene, CDR1 is GTSNPN and CDR2 is SVGIG (reference sequence). CDR3 in amino acids: CAWSVGAGSTDTQYF. For the CDR3, the DNA is TGTGCCTGGAGTGTTGGGGCGGGGAGCACAGATACGCAGTATTTT.

The V gene is TRBV19, the J gene TRBJ2-6; D is ambiguous. The CDR3 is 14 amino acids. Trimming shortened V by 9 bases and J by 5 bases, and 14 bases separated the two germline ends. Germline V gene data show CDR1 as LNHDA and CDR2 as SQIVND (reference sequence). DNA of the CDR3: TGTGCCAGCCAAGAGGTAGAATGGGCCAACGTCCTGACTTTC. Amino acids: CASQEVEWANVLTF.

The genes are TRBV7-9 and TRBJ1-2; D gene ambiguous. Germline values: CDR1 SEHNR, CDR2 FQNEAQ (reference sequence). V lost 2 bases to trimming and J lost 2 bases, with 6 bases between them. This CDR3 comprises 13 residues. The CDR3 region has the DNA TGTGCCAGCAGCTTATCTGTCAACTATGGCTACACCTTC. It specifies CASSLSVNYGYTF.

The chain combines TRBV27 with TRBJ1-1; the D is unclear. Between the trimmed V and J ends, which lost 6 bases and 4 bases, there was a span of 15 bases. CDR3 size: 14 residues. Germline loops: CDR1 MNHEY, CDR2 SMNVEV (reference sequence). In nucleotides, the CDR3 is TGTGCCAGCAGAATCACCCTGAGTAGCACTGAAGCTTTCTTT. Translating it yields CASRITLSSTEAFF.

The rearrangement links TRBV19 to TRBJ2-3; TRBD1 matches at 11 bases. J lost 5 bases, V lost 7 bases, and 20 bases had no gene match. The germline gives CDR1 LNHDA, CDR2 SQIVND (reference sequence). The CDR3 runs 19 residues. The CDR3 sequence: CASTPLRGTGGIGGDTQYF. In DNA, the CDR3 is TGTGCCAGTACCCCTCTTCGCGGGACAGGGGGAATAGGGGGAGATACGCAGTATTTT.

This clone appeared a single time. The CDR3 nucleotides are TGTGCCAGCACCGTAGACAGGTCCGTTGGAGCTTTCTTT. It specifies CASTVDRSVGAFF. The genes are TRBV7-2 and TRBJ1-1, with a weak D call TRBD1 (6 bases). The CDR3 extends over 13 amino acids. V was clipped by 7 bases and J by 10 bases, with 19 bases between them. Per the germline V gene, CDR1 is SGHTA and CDR2 is FQGNSA.

A single count supports this clone. The genes are TRBV7-2 and TRBJ1-1; D uncertain. This CDR3 contains 13 residues. V shed 1 base and J shed 11 bases, with 14 bases lying between them. The V gene's germline CDR1 is SGHTA and CDR2 FQGNSA. The CDR3 DNA reads TGTGCCAGCAGCTTAGTTGGGCTCGCAGGTGCTTTCTTT. It encodes CASSLVGLAGAFF.